These 25 T cell receptor beta chains were sequenced from one sample in a study of cytomegalovirus exposure and HLA in healthy donors. Assay used: immunoSEQ multiplex PCR; TCRdb lists only in-frame clones, some missing. The data show over 200,000 clones, 75% to 90% seen once. The sample consisted of PBMCs. These receptors all stem from a woman aged 30 to 39 in good health and CMV-seropositive.

This rearrangement joins TRBV7-6 to TRBJ2-1; 8 bases map to TRBD2. V lost 5 bases, J lost 6 bases, and 9 bases stayed unmatched. Germline V lookup: CDR1 SGHVS, CDR2 FNYEAQ. The CDR3 spans 15 residues. The CDR3 DNA reads as TGTGCCAGCAGCCCCGGGGGGGGACTACCCAATGAGCAGTTCTTC. Encoded protein: CASSPGGGLPNEQFF.

V is TRBV5-4 and J is TRBJ1-1, with D possibly matching TRBD1 (5 bases). The germline CDR1 and CDR2 sequences are SGHNT and YYREEE (reference sequence). The CDR3 has 14 residues. Trimming left V 4 bases short and J 1 base short, with 11 bases between. CDR3 coding DNA: TGTGCCAGCAGCATAGACAGTGCGAACACTGAAGCTTTCTTT. This codes for CASSIDSANTEAFF.

V is TRBV27 and J is TRBJ2-1; 8 nucleotides line up with TRBD2. There are 17 residues in the CDR3. Per the germline V gene, CDR1 is MNHEY and CDR2 is SMNVEV (reference sequence). Trimming at V came to 4 bases and at J to 2 bases, leaving 10 bases not matched to a gene. CDR3 in amino acids: CASSSSGSIFTYNEQFF. The DNA for the CDR3 is TGTGCCAGCAGTTCAAGCGGGAGTATCTTCACCTACAATGAGCAGTTCTTC.

Only one count was recorded for this clone. This chain connects TRBV4-3 to TRBJ1-1; D gene unclear. Trimming pared 0 bases from V and 1 base from J, leaving 6 bases between. Germline-derived CDR1 and CDR2 are LGHNA and YSLEER. CDR3 length: 14 residues. CDR3 sequence (DNA): TGCGCCAGCAGCCAAGAACCGGGGAACACTGAAGCTTTCTTT. Its translation: CASSQEPGNTEAFF.

This clone has only one observation. The V gene is TRBV7-6, the J gene TRBJ2-7, with 9 nucleotides matching TRBD1. V shed 3 bases, J shed 4 bases, and the junction held 7 bases outside the gene matches. The CDR3 contains 15 residues. Germline lookup yields CDR1 SGHVS and CDR2 FNYEAQ. The CDR3 nucleotides read TGTGCCAGCAGCTTGACGGGACAGGGTCGTTACGAGCAGTACTTC. As protein: CASSLTGQGRYEQYF.

The gene calls are TRBV6-5 and TRBJ2-5; tentative D call: TRBD2 (5 bases). This CDR3 is 14 amino acids long. V lost 6 bases, J lost 0 bases, and 11 bases lay in between. CDR1 and CDR2 (germline): MNHEY, SVGAGI. This CDR3 is CASSGTGNQETQYF. The CDR3 coding sequence is TGTGCCAGCAGCGGTACCGGGAACCAAGAGACCCAGTACTTC.

Only one count was recorded for this clone. Written as DNA, the CDR3 is TGTGCCAGCAGCTTAAGGGCTAGCGGGAGGGTTTTATCCTACAATGAGCAGTTCTTC. Protein product: CASSLRASGRVLSYNEQFF. The V and J genes are TRBV11-2 and TRBJ2-1; 12 bases agree with TRBD2. V dropped 2 bases and J dropped 1; count of bases not matched to a gene: 9. The CDR3 contains 19 residues. Germline V gene data show CDR1 as SGHAT and CDR2 as FQNNGV.

This chain uses TRBV7-6 with TRBJ2-3, with a possible D match to TRBD2 (6 bases). From germline, CDR1 is SGHVS and CDR2 FNYEAQ. The CDR3 is made up of 15 amino acids. V lost 5 bases and J lost 5, with 17 bases in between. The DNA for the CDR3 is TGTGCCAGCAGCCAGAACCCTAGCGTAGGAGATACGCAGTATTTT. It codes for CASSQNPSVGDTQYF.

This clone was counted between two and nine times. CDR3 nucleotides: TGCAGCGTGGCGACAGGCCATGAGCAGTTCTTC. Protein sequence: CSVATGHEQFF. The rearrangement links TRBV29-1 to TRBJ2-1; tentatively, D is TRBD1 (6 bases). The V gene's germline CDR1 is SQVTM and CDR2 ANQGSEA. The CDR3 spans 11 residues. V lost 6 bases and J lost 8, with 11 bases in between.

V and J are TRBV19 and TRBJ1-5; no clear D. This CDR3 comprises 15 residues. The V end lost 6 bases, the J end lost 0 bases, and 12 bases lay between the germline ends. Germline CDR1 reads LNHDA; CDR2 reads SQIVND (reference sequence). As DNA, the CDR3 is TGTGCCAGTAGCGTTACGGGATTTAGCAATCAGCCCCAGCATTTT. This gives the protein CASSVTGFSNQPQHF.

Here the CDR3 reads CASSPFSGRNEQFF. The CDR3 nucleotides read TGTGCCAGCAGTCCTTTTAGTGGGCGGAATGAGCAGTTCTTC. V usage is TRBV27 and J usage is TRBJ2-1; D call uncertain. This CDR3 is 14 amino acids long. The V end lost 5 bases, the J end lost 7 bases, and 15 bases lay between the germline ends. Germline CDR1 is MNHEY and CDR2 is SMNVEV (reference sequence).

This clone showed up just once. J is TRBJ2-7 and V is TRBV7-2, with D perhaps matching TRBD1 (6 bases). The CDR3 has 13 amino acids. V lost 5 bases to trimming and J lost 5 bases, with 13 bases between them. Germline lookup yields CDR1 SGHTA and CDR2 FQGNSA. The CDR3 is CASSPLSGDEQYF. The DNA for the CDR3 is TGTGCCAGCAGCCCCCTATCAGGGGACGAGCAGTACTTC.

In DNA, the CDR3 is TGTGCCAGTAGTATAGTGTTAGGGCTTACCGGGGAGCTGTTTTTT. As protein: CASSIVLGLTGELFF. The rearrangement uses TRBV19 and TRBJ2-2; no clear D. Trimming stripped 1 base from V and 5 bases from J, with 11 bases between. This CDR3 has 15 amino acids. Germline values: CDR1 LNHDA, CDR2 SQIVND (reference sequence).

The rearrangement uses TRBV28 and TRBJ1-5; D is uncertain. The V and J ends lost 2 bases and 7 bases respectively, with 12 bases between them. In germline, CDR1 is MDHEN, CDR2 SYDVKM. This CDR3 has 14 residues. The DNA for the CDR3 is TGTGCCAGCAGTTTACGGCGGGGATTGCAGCCCCAGCATTTT. The encoded protein is CASSLRRGLQPQHF.

Here the CDR3 DNA reads TGTGCCACCAGCAGAGAGGGGTACAATGAGCAGTTCTTC. Translated, it gives CATSREGYNEQFF. The chain joins TRBV15 to TRBJ2-1; no clear D. The CDR3 is made up of 13 amino acids. V lost 0 bases and J lost 4, with 4 bases in between. CDR1 and CDR2 from the germline V gene are LNHNV and YYDKDF (reference sequence).

The chain employs TRBV30 and TRBJ1-1; D unresolved. The CDR3 runs 14 residues. Germline CDR1 GTSNPN, CDR2 SVGIG (reference sequence). CDR3 DNA: TGTGCGCTGGTAGGTCAGCCCCGGAACACTGAAGCTTTCTTT. Translation: CALVGQPRNTEAFF.

This clone was seen just once. This chain connects TRBV30 to TRBJ2-5; 7 nucleotides agree with TRBD2. The CDR3 loop spans 17 amino acids. The V and J ends lost 0 bases and 5 bases, in that order; junction bases with no gene match: 15. Germline loops: CDR1 GTSNPN, CDR2 SVGIG (reference sequence). This CDR3 reads CAWSVRRSGENTETQYF. The DNA of the CDR3 is TGTGCCTGGAGTGTACGGAGGAGCGGGGAAAATACGGAGACCCAGTACTTC.

This chain connects TRBV5-4 to TRBJ2-1; perhaps TRBD2 as D (5 bases). Germline V gene data show CDR1 as SGHNT and CDR2 as YYREEE (reference sequence). The CDR3 consists of 16 residues. Trimming removed 2 bases from V and 2 bases from J, with 14 bases in between. The CDR3 sequence: CASSLSGRVPYNEQFF. CDR3 DNA: TGTGCCAGCAGCTTAAGCGGAAGGGTACCCTACAATGAGCAGTTCTTC.

This sequence joins TRBV9 and TRBJ2-3; 7 positions match TRBD2. The CDR3 has 17 amino acids. Germline V gene sequence: CDR1 SGDLS, CDR2 YYNGEE. Losses at the gene ends were 3 bases for V and 1 base for J; bases not matched to a gene: 11. The CDR3 region has the DNA TGTGCCAGCAGCGCCCCCCCGGCGGGAGTCCGCACAGATACGCAGTATTTT. Translation: CASSAPPAGVRTDTQYF.

J is TRBJ1-5 and V is TRBV2; D is uncertain. The CDR3 has 15 residues. V lost 8 bases and J 5 bases, leaving 19 bases between the germline ends. The germline gives CDR1 SNHLY, CDR2 FYNNEI. CDR3 in DNA: TGTGCCAGCGCCGATCTCACGGAATACGATCAGCCCCAGCATTTT. Translating it yields CASADLTEYDQPQHF.

This clone occurred once. The V call is TRBV30, the J call TRBJ2-5, with D perhaps being TRBD1 or TRBD2 (5 bases each). The CDR3 runs to 12 residues. Germline CDR1 is GTSNPN and CDR2 is SVGIG (reference sequence). Trimming shortened V by 5 bases and J by 9 bases, and 16 bases separated the two germline ends. DNA for the CDR3: TGTGCCTGGGAGACAGCTAAGAGGGCCCAGTACTTC. This sequence encodes CAWETAKRAQYF.

The chain links TRBV13 to TRBJ2-7; D unclear. There are 13 residues in the CDR3. Germline V gene data show CDR1 as PRHDT and CDR2 as FYEKMQ (reference sequence). Deletions cut 2 bases from V and 7 bases from J, with 12 bases between. CDR3 residues: CASSLHPAEEQYF. The DNA of the CDR3 is TGTGCCAGCAGCTTACACCCGGCGGAGGAGCAGTACTTC.

This clone was seen just once. The rearrangement joins TRBV2 to TRBJ1-4, with 11 bases that match TRBD1. The CDR3 sequence is 14 residues long. V lost 6 bases and J lost 8; bases outside the gene matches: 5. Germline V CDR1 and CDR2: SNHLY, FYNNEI. The CDR3: CASRRDRGDEKLFF. The CDR3 DNA sequence: TGTGCCAGCAGAAGGGACAGGGGGGACGAAAAACTGTTTTTT.

The chain has TRBV7-2 and TRBJ1-5, with 10 bases identical to TRBD1. This CDR3 contains 15 residues. J was trimmed by 3 bases and V by 3 bases; bases with no gene match: 2. Germline CDR1 reads SGHTA; CDR2 reads FQGNSA. This CDR3 is CASSLDRGTNQPQHF. The DNA for the CDR3 is TGTGCCAGCAGCTTGGACAGGGGGACCAATCAGCCCCAGCATTTT.

CDR3 nucleotide sequence: TGTGCCAGCAGTCTGAGGAGGGCCCCCTATGGCTACACCTTC. It encodes CASSLRRAPYGYTF. The chain is built from TRBV6-1 and TRBJ1-2; D is undetermined. There are 14 residues in the CDR3. CDR1 and CDR2 from the germline V gene are MNHNS and SASEGT. V shed 5 bases and J shed 4 bases, with 14 bases lying between them.